This entry lists 21 T cell receptor beta chains sequenced from one sample in a study of CD4 T cells in relation to SARS-CoV-2 and coronaviruses. Unexposed donor CD4+ T cells date from 2011-2018, before the COVID-19 pandemic. Isolation of CD4+ T cells took place after approximately eleven days in culture. Their target antigens are unknown. Only in-frame clones appear in the TCRdb table, and some are missing; sequencing was by immunoSEQ multiplex PCR. In the table there are 20,000 to 25,000 clones, 60% to 85% of which are singletons. The sequencing sample was made of CD4+ T cells from PBMCs, cultured in vitro. All receptors come from a human donor in good health.

This sequence joins TRBV11-2 and TRBJ2-1; D may match TRBD1 or TRBD2 (5 bases each). V gave up 4 bases and J gave up 9 bases, with 19 bases separating them. The CDR3 is 15 residues long. Germline V gene data show CDR1 as SGHAT and CDR2 as FQNNGV. CDR3 sequence reads: CASSYQPRVGGEQFF. CDR3 nucleotide sequence: TGTGCCAGCAGCTACCAACCTAGGGTTGGGGGTGAGCAGTTCTTC.

The chain combines TRBV5-5 with TRBJ2-3; D assignment may be TRBD1 or TRBD2 (5 bases each). V was shortened by 2 bases and J by 6 bases, with 16 bases between the two germline ends. Per germline, CDR1 SGHKS and CDR2 YYEKEE (reference sequence). The CDR3 runs to 15 residues. CDR3 DNA sequence: TGTGCCAGCAGCTTCGAGGGGCCCCGTAGGGATACGCAGTATTTT. The encoded protein is CASSFEGPRRDTQYF.

The J gene is TRBJ1-1, the V gene TRBV7-8; 12 nucleotides match TRBD1. The CDR3 consists of 15 residues. Losses at the gene ends were 3 bases for V and 6 bases for J; bases not matched to a gene: 5. Germline V gene lookup returns CDR1 SGHVS and CDR2 FQNEAQ. Here the CDR3 reads CASSFGGTGGAEAFF. For the CDR3, the DNA is TGTGCCAGCAGCTTTGGAGGGACAGGGGGCGCTGAAGCTTTCTTT.

This clone is labeled as medium-sized. The rearrangement links TRBV5-1 to TRBJ1-5; 7 positions agree with TRBD1. Germline V CDR1 and CDR2: SGHRS, YFSETQ. The CDR3 covers 17 residues. The trim removed 5 bases at V and 5 bases at J, leaving 16 bases unmatched. In DNA form, the CDR3 reads TGCGCCAGCAGGCGACAGGGTGGCGTATGGTCATATCAGCCCCAGCATTTT. Translation gives CASRRQGGVWSYQPQHF.

This chain joins TRBV6-6 and TRBJ2-6; a possible D gene is TRBD1 (6 bases). The germline gives CDR1 MNHNY, CDR2 SVGAGI (reference sequence). The CDR3 contains 14 residues. Trimming removed 7 bases at V and 6 bases at J, with 13 bases between. In DNA, the CDR3 is TGTGCCAGCAATCTACAGGGTGAGGCCAACGTCCTGACTTTC. Its protein is CASNLQGEANVLTF.

The CDR3: CATSALTGGSYGYTF. The CDR3 DNA reads as TGTGCCACCAGTGCCCTGACAGGGGGTAGCTATGGCTACACCTTC. The chain links TRBV24-1 to TRBJ1-2; 9 bases match TRBD1. V trimming: 5 bases; J trimming: 4 bases; junction bases outside the gene matches: 7. The CDR3 extends over 15 amino acids. CDR1 and CDR2 (germline): KGHDR, SFDVKD.

This chain uses TRBV5-6 with TRBJ2-3, with a weak D call TRBD1 (5 bases). V was shortened by 2 bases and J by 6 bases, with 10 bases between the two germline ends. The CDR3 loop spans 13 amino acids. CDR1 and CDR2 from the germline V gene are SGHDT and YYEEEE. CDR3 nucleotide sequence: TGTGCCAGCAGCTTAGATGGGGCCGATACGCAGTATTTT. Translation: CASSLDGADTQYF.

The chain employs TRBV9 and TRBJ2-2; D perhaps matches TRBD2 (5 bases). CDR1 and CDR2 (germline): SGDLS, YYNGEE. The ends were cut back, 3 bases at V and 8 bases at J, with 17 bases in the middle. CDR3 size: 15 residues. The CDR3 sequence: CASSATAWAGGELFF. DNA for the CDR3: TGTGCCAGCAGCGCGACCGCCTGGGCGGGTGGGGAGCTGTTTTTT.

V gene TRBV18 combines with J gene TRBJ2-1; TRBD2 matches 10 bases. CDR1 is KGHSH, CDR2 LQKENI, per germline. The CDR3 extends over 17 amino acids. Germline trimming cut 3 bases from V and 3 bases from J; bases unmatched to any gene: 8. Written as DNA, the CDR3 is TGTGCCAGCTCACCGGGGTCGCTAGCGGGAGTCTACAATGAGCAGTTCTTC. This encodes CASSPGSLAGVYNEQFF.

This rearrangement joins TRBV9 to TRBJ2-2; either TRBD1 or TRBD2 may fit D (5 bases each). V dropped 2 bases and J dropped 5 bases, with 16 bases sitting between them. This CDR3 has 16 residues. CDR1 and CDR2 (germline): SGDLS, YYNGEE. In DNA form, the CDR3 reads TGTGCCAGCAGCGTTGGGACGGGGATAGTTACCGGGGAGCTGTTTTTT. Protein sequence: CASSVGTGIVTGELFF.

This chain connects TRBV30 to TRBJ1-1, with D maybe TRBD1 (6 bases). This CDR3 contains 13 residues. Germline CDR1 reads GTSNPN; CDR2 reads SVGIG (reference sequence). The V gene lost 4 bases and the J gene lost 3 bases, with 12 bases spanning the gap. DNA for the CDR3: TGTGCCTGGACACAGGGTATGGACACTGAAGCTTTCTTT. Its protein is CAWTQGMDTEAFF.

This clone is deemed medium-sized. The chain is built from TRBV19 and TRBJ1-5, with D unclear. CDR3 size: 17 residues. V was clipped by 9 bases and J by 0 bases, with 21 bases between them. The V gene's germline CDR1 is LNHDA and CDR2 SQIVND (reference sequence). Here the CDR3 reads CASSPDGSKYSNQPQHF. The DNA for the CDR3 is TGTGCCAGCAGTCCTGATGGCAGCAAATATAGCAATCAGCCCCAGCATTTT.

The gene calls are TRBV24-1 and TRBJ1-2, with TRBD1 matching over 10 bases. V trimming: 5 bases; J trimming: 6 bases; junction bases outside the gene matches: 2. This CDR3 has 13 residues. Per the germline V gene, CDR1 is KGHDR and CDR2 is SFDVKD. The CDR3 reads CATSVGTGDGYTF. The DNA for the CDR3 is TGTGCCACCAGTGTTGGGACAGGGGATGGCTACACCTTC.

The chain joins TRBV25-1 to TRBJ2-2, with D perhaps TRBD2 (6 bases). The CDR3 extends over 14 amino acids. Trimming took 4 bases from V and 3 from J, leaving 9 bases between them. Germline V CDR1 and CDR2: MGHDK, SYGVNS. This CDR3 is CASSAGTDTGELFF. For the CDR3, the DNA is TGTGCCAGCAGTGCAGGGACTGACACCGGGGAGCTGTTTTTT. The full variable domain, rest sourced from reference TRBV25-1 and TRBJ2-2, is EADIYQTPRYLVIGTGKKITLECSQTMGHDKMYWYQQDPGMELHLIHYSYGVNSTEKGDLSSESTVSRIRTEHFPLTLESARPSHTSQYLCASSAGTDTGELFFGEGSRLTVL.

The V call is TRBV12-3 or TRBV12-4, the J call TRBJ1-2; 7 nucleotides align to TRBD1. The trim removed 6 bases at V and 7 bases at J, leaving 8 bases unmatched. There are 13 residues in the CDR3. The CDR3: CASSSTGRGGYTF. CDR3 in DNA: TGTGCCAGCAGCTCGACAGGGCGAGGTGGCTACACCTTC.

The chain is built from TRBV21-1 and TRBJ2-1; no check of the table's D call, TRBD2, against the DNA was made. TRBV21-1 is recorded as a pseudogene. This CDR3 has 15 residues. The CDR3 DNA is TGTGCCAGCAGCAAATTGCTGGTGCCCGGGGGAGAGCAGTTCTTC. Its protein product is CASSKLLVPGGEQFF.

The rearrangement joins TRBV27 to TRBJ1-2, with 9 bases lining up with TRBD1. This CDR3 region has 14 residues. Trimming took 3 bases from V and 7 from J; bases not matched to a gene: 6. The germline V gene encodes CDR1 MNHEY and CDR2 SMNVEV (reference sequence). The CDR3 DNA sequence: TGTGCCAGCAGTTTCTCCACAGGGGGCTTTGGCTACACCTTC. This codes for CASSFSTGGFGYTF.

This sequence joins TRBV7-9 and TRBJ2-3, with 9 bases identical to TRBD2. Per germline, CDR1 SEHNR and CDR2 FQNEAQ (reference sequence). The CDR3 spans 18 residues. V lost 1 base, J lost 2 bases, and 10 bases stayed unmatched. The CDR3 here is CASSLEGVAGVPTDTQYF. CDR3 nucleotides: TGTGCCAGCAGCTTAGAGGGAGTAGCGGGAGTACCCACAGATACGCAGTATTTT.

This chain connects TRBV29-1 to TRBJ2-7; TRBD2 matches 7 bases. V lost 6 bases to trimming and J lost 2 bases; unmatched junction nucleotides: 7. This CDR3 region has 13 residues. CDR1 is SQVTM and CDR2 is ANQGSEA in the germline V gene. The CDR3 coding sequence is TGCAGCGTGCGGACTAGTTCGACCTACGAGCAGTACTTC. This translates into CSVRTSSTYEQYF.

The rearrangement uses TRBV6-5 and TRBJ2-1; D could derive from TRBD1 or TRBD2 (5 bases each). V gave up 11 bases and J gave up 9 bases, with 20 bases separating them. Germline values: CDR1 MNHEY, CDR2 SVGAGI. CDR3 length: 13 amino acids. This CDR3 reads CAGERTGRPEQFF. The CDR3 bases are TGTGCCGGCGAAAGAACGGGACGGCCTGAGCAGTTCTTC.

V and J are TRBV18 and TRBJ2-3; 11 bases fit TRBD2. The CDR3 spans 18 residues. The junction had 12 bases not matched to a gene; V was cut back by 3 bases and J by 4 bases. CDR1 and CDR2 (germline): KGHSH, LQKENI. CDR3 coding DNA: TGTGCCAGCTCACCCTTCACTAGCGGGAGTGGTGGTGCAGATACGCAGTATTTT. Translation gives CASSPFTSGSGGADTQYF.